One T cell receptor beta chain is described in this entry. PCR was performed using 60 Vbeta and 13 Jbeta primers. The authors' processing: A later analysis counted 65 million to 80 million unique TCR beta chains, 10 million to 12 million shared. Measured with immunoSEQ multiplex PCR; TCRdb has only the in-frame clones, and not every one. The V and J calls and clone size were taken over from that table, and D and trimming were inferred from the DNA. The sample holds 100,000 to 150,000 clones. V was trimmed by 1 base and J by 3 bases, leaving 9 bases between them. This CDR3 is built from 14 residues. CDR1 SGHAT and CDR2 FQNNGV come from the germline V gene. This record comes from a study of cytomegalovirus exposure and HLA in healthy donors.

The chain recombines TRBV11-2 with TRBJ1-1; no clear D gene. This receptor was identified in a man in his late teens or twenties in good health and CMV-seronegative. Sequencing used PBMCs. This CDR3 reads CASSLGRQDTEAFF. The CDR3, as DNA: TGTGCCAGCAGCTTAGGAAGGCAGGACACTGAAGCTTTCTTT. The full variable domain, with the rest looked up from reference TRBV11-2 and TRBJ1-1, is EAGVAQSPRYKIIEKRQSVAFWCNPISGHATLYWYQQILGQGPKLLIQFQNNGVVDDSQLPKDRFSAERLKGVDSTLKIQPAKLEDSAVYLCASSLGRQDTEAFFGQGTRLTVV.